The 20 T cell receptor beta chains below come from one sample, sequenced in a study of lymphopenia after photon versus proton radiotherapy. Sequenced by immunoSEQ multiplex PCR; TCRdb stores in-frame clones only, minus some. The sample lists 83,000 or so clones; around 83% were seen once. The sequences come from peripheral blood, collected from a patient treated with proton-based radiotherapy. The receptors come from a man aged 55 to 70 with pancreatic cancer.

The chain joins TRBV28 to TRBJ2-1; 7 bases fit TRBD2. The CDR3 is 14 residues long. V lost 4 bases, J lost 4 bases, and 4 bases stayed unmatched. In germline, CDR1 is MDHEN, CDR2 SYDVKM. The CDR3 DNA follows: TGTGCCAGCAGTTCGAGGACTAGATACAATGAGCAGTTCTTC. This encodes CASSSRTRYNEQFF.

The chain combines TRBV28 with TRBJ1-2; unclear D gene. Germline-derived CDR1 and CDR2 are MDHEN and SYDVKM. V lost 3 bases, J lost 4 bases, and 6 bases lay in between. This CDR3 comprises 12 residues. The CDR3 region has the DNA TGTGCCAGCAGTTTTACGTTCTATGGCTACACCTTC. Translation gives CASSFTFYGYTF.

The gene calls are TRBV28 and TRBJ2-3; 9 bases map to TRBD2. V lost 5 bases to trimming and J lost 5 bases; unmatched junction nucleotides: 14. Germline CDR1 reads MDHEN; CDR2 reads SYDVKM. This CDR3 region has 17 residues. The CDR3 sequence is CASSPTLVAGAEDTQYF. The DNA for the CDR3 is TGTGCCAGCAGTCCCACCTTGGTAGCGGGAGCTGAAGATACGCAGTATTTT.

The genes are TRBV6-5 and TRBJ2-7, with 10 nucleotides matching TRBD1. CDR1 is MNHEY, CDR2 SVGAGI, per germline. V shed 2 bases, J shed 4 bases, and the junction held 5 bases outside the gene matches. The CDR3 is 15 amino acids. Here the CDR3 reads CASSYRDRGPYEQYF. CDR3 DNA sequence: TGTGCCAGCAGTTACCGGGACAGGGGTCCGTACGAGCAGTACTTC.

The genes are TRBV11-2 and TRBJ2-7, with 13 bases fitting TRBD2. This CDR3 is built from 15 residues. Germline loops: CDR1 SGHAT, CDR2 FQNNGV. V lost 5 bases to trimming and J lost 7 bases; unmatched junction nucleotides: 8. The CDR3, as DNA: TGTGCCAGCAGCCAGGAGACTAGCGGGAGGAGGGAGCAGTACTTC. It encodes CASSQETSGRREQYF. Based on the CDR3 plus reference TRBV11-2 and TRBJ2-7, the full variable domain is EAGVAQSPRYKIIEKRQSVAFWCNPISGHATLYWYQQILGQGPKLLIQFQNNGVVDDSQLPKDRFSAERLKGVDSTLKIQPAKLEDSAVYLCASSQETSGRREQYFGPGTRLTVT.

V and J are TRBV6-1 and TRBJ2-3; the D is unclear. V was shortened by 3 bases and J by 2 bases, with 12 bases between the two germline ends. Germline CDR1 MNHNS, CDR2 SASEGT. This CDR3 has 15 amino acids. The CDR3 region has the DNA TGTGCCAGCAGTGACCCGCGATCCTACACAGATACGCAGTATTTT. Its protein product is CASSDPRSYTDTQYF.

CDR3 amino acids: CASSAQTTGSQGELFF. CDR3 in DNA: TGCGCCAGCAGCGCCCAGACGACAGGGTCTCAGGGGGAGCTGTTTTTT. This sequence joins TRBV5-1 and TRBJ2-2, with TRBD1 matching 7 bases. The V segment lost 4 bases and the J segment 8 bases; nucleotides outside the gene matches: 14. The CDR3 has 16 amino acids. CDR1 and CDR2 (germline): SGHRS, YFSETQ.

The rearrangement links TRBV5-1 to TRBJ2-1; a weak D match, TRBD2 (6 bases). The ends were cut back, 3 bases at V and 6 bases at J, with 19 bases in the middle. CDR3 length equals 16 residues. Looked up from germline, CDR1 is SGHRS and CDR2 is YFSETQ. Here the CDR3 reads CASSSDLNSGSNEQFF. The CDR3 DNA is TGCGCCAGCAGCTCGGATCTCAATAGCGGCTCCAATGAGCAGTTCTTC.

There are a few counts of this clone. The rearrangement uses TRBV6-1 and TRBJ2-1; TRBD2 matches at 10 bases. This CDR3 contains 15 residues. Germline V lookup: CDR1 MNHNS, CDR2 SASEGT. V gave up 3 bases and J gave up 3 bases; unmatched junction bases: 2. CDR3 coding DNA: TGTGCCAGCAGTGATTTAGCGGGAGGCTACAATGAGCAGTTCTTC. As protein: CASSDLAGGYNEQFF.

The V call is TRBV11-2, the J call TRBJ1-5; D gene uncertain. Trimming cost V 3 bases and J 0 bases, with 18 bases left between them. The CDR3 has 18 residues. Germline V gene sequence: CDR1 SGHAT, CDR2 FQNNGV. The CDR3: CASSFIRKAAYSNQPQHF. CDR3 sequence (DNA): TGTGCCAGCAGCTTTATAAGGAAAGCTGCTTATAGCAATCAGCCCCAGCATTTT.

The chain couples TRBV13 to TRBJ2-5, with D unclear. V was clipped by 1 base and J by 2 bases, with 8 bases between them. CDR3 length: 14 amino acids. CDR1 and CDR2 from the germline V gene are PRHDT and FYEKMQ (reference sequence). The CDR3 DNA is TGTGCCAGCAGCTTAGTGGGGTGGCAAGAGACCCAGTACTTC. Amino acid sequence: CASSLVGWQETQYF.

CDR3 loop: CASRAGGRTGELFF. CDR3 sequence (DNA): TGTGCCAGCAGGGCAGGGGGGCGCACCGGGGAGCTGTTTTTT. The V call is TRBV6-5, the J call TRBJ2-2, with D perhaps TRBD1 (7 bases). Trimming left V 6 bases short and J 4 bases short, with 12 bases between. This CDR3 contains 14 residues. Germline V CDR1 and CDR2: MNHEY, SVGAGI.

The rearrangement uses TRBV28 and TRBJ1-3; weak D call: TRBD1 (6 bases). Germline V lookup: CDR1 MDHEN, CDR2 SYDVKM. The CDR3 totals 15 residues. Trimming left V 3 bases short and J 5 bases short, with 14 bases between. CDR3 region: CASSFIAGGRNTIYF. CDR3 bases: TGTGCCAGCAGTTTCATTGCCGGGGGCCGAAACACCATATATTTT.

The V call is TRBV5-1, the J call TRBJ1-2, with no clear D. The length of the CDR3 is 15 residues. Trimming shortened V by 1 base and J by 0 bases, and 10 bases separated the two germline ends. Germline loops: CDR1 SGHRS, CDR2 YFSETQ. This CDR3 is CASSLSQGTNYGYTF. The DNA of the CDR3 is TGCGCCAGCAGCTTGAGCCAAGGAACTAACTATGGCTACACCTTC.

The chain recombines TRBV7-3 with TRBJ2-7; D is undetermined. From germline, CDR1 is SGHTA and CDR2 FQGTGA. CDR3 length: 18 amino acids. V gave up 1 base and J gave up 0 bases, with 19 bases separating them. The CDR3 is CASSLNPPLTAGSYEQYF. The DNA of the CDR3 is TGTGCCAGCAGCTTAAACCCCCCTTTGACGGCAGGCTCCTACGAGCAGTACTTC.

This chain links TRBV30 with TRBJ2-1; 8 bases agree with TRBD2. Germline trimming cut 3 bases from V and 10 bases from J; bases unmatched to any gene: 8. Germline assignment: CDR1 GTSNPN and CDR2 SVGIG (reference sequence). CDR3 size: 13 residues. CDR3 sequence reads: CAWSGGELREQFF. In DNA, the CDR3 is TGTGCCTGGAGCGGGGGGGAACTTCGCGAGCAGTTCTTC. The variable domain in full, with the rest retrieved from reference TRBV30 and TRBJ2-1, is SQTIHQWPATLVQPVGSPLSLECTVEGTSNPNLYWYRQAAGRGLQLLFYSVGIGQISSEVPQNLSASRPQDRQFILSSKKLLLSDSGFYLCAWSGGELREQFFGPGTRLTVL.

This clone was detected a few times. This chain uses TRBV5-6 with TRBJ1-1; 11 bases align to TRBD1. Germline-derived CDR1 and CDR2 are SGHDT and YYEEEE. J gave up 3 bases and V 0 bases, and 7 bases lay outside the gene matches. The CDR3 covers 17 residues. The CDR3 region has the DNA TGTGCCAGCAGCTTGGATTGGACAGGGGGCCCAGACACTGAAGCTTTCTTT. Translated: CASSLDWTGGPDTEAFF.

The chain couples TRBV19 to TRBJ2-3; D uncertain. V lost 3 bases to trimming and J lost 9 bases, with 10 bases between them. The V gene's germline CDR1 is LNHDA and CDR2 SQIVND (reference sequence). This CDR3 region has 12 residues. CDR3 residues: CASSMSAQTQYF. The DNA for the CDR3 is TGTGCCAGTAGTATGTCCGCTCAGACGCAGTATTTT.

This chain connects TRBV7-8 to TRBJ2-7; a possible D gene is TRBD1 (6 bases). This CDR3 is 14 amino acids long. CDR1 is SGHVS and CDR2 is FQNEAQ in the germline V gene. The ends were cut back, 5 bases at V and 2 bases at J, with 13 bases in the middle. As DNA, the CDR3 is TGTGCCAGCAGCGTACAGGGAAGCACCTACGAGCAGTACTTC. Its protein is CASSVQGSTYEQYF.

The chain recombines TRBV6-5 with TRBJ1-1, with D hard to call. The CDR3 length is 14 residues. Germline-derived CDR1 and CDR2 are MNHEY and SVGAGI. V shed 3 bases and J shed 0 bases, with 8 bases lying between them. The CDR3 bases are TGTGCCAGCAGTTATGGTGAATTGAACACTGAAGCTTTCTTT. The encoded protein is CASSYGELNTEAFF.